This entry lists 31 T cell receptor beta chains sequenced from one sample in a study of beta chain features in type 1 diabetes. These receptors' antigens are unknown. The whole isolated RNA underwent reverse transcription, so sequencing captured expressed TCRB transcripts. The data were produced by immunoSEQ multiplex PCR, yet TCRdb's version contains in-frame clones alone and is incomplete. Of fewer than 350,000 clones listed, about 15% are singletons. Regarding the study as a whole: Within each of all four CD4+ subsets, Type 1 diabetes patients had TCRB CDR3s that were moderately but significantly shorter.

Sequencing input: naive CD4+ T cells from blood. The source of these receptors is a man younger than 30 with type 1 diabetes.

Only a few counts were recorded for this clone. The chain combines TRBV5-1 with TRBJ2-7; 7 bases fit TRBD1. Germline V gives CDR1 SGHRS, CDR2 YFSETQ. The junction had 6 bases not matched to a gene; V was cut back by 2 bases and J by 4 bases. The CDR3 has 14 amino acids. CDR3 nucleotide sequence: TGCGCCAGCAGCTTCCAGGGGGATCGGTACGAGCAGTACTTC. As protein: CASSFQGDRYEQYF.

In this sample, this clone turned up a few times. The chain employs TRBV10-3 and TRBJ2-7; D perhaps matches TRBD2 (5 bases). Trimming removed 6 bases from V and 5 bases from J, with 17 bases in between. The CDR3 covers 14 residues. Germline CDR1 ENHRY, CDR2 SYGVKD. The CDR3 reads CAIRSGMGGNEQYF. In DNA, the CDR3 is TGTGCCATCAGGTCCGGGATGGGTGGGAACGAGCAGTACTTC.

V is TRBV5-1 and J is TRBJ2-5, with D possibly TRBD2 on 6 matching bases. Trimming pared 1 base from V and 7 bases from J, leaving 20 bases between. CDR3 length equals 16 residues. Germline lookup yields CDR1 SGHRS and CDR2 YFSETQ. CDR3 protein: CASSLPGRAWDVTQYF. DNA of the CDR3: TGCGCCAGCAGCTTGCCCGGGAGAGCGTGGGATGTGACCCAGTACTTC.

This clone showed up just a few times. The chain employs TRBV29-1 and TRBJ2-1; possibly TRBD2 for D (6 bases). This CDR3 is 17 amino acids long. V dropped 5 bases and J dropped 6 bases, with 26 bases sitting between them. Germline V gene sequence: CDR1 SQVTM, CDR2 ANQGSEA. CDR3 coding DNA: TGCAGCGTTCCGACTAGTTACGCGGTGCGGGGCCGCAATGAGCAGTTCTTC. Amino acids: CSVPTSYAVRGRNEQFF.

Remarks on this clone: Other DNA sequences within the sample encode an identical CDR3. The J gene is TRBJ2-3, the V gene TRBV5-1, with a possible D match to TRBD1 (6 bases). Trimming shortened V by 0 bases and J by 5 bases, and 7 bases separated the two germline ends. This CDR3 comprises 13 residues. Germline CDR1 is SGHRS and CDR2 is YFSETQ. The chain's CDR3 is CASSLVGGDTQYF. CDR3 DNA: TGCGCCAGCAGCTTGGTAGGGGGAGATACGCAGTATTTT.

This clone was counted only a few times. CDR3 sequence (DNA): TGTGCCAGCAGTCCGACTCAATCGGGCCGGGGCTCCTACAATGAGCAGTTCTTC. It translates to CASSPTQSGRGSYNEQFF. V is TRBV28 and J is TRBJ2-1, with D possibly being TRBD2 (5 bases). V lost 5 bases, J lost 0 bases, and 20 bases lay in between. The CDR3 extends over 18 amino acids. Germline V lookup: CDR1 MDHEN, CDR2 SYDVKM.

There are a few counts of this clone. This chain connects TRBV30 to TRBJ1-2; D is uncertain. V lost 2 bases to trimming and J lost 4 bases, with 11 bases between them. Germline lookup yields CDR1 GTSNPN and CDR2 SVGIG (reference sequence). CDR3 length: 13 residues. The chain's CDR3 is CAWSSDGGYGYTF. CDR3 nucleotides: TGTGCCTGGAGTAGTGACGGCGGCTATGGCTACACCTTC.

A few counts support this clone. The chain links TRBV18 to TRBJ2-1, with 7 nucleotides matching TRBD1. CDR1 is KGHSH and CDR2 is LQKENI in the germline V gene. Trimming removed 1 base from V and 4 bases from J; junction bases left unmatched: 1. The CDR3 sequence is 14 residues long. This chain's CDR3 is CASSPRDSYNEQFF. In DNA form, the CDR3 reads TGTGCCAGCTCACCACGGGACAGTTACAATGAGCAGTTCTTC.

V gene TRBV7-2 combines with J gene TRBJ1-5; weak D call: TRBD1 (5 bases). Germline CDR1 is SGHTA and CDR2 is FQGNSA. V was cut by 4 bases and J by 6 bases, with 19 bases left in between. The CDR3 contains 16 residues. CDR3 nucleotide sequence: TGTGCCAGCAGCTCACTCCCTTCCAGGGAGGGTCAGCCCCAGCATTTT. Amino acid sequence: CASSSLPSREGQPQHF.

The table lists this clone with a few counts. CDR3 bases: TGTGCCAGCAGCTCTCGACAGGGATCCAACTATGGCTACACCTTC. Amino acids: CASSSRQGSNYGYTF. The rearrangement uses TRBV7-9 and TRBJ1-2, with 7 nucleotides matching TRBD1. This CDR3 comprises 15 residues. Germline V CDR1 and CDR2: SEHNR, FQNEAQ (reference sequence). V shed 4 bases and J 2 bases; nucleotides not matched to a gene: 7.

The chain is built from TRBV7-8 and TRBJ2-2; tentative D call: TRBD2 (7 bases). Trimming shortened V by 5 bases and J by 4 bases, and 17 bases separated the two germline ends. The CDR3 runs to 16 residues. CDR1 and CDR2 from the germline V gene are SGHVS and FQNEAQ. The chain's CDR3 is CASSQVGGPITGELFF. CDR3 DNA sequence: TGTGCCAGCAGCCAGGTCGGGGGGCCTATCACCGGGGAGCTGTTTTTT.

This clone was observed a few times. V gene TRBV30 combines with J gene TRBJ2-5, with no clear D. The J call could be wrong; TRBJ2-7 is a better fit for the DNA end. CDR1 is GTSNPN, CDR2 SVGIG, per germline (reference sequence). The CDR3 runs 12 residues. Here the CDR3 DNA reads TGTGCCTGGAGTCAGGTACCCTACGAGCAGTACTTC. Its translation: CAWSQVPYEQYF.

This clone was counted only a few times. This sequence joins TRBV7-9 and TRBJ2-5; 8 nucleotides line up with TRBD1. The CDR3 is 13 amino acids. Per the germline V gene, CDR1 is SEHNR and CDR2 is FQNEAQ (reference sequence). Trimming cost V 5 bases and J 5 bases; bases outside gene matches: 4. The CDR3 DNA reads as TGTGCCAGCAGCGTCTACAGGGGGGAGACCCAGTACTTC. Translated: CASSVYRGETQYF.

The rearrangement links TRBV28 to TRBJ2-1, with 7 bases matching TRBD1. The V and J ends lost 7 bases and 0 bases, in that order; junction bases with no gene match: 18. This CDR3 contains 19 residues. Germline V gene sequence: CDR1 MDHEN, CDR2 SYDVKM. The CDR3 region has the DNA TGTGCCAGCAAAGTGGCCCCATACAGGGGAACTAGCTCCTACAATGAGCAGTTCTTC. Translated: CASKVAPYRGTSSYNEQFF.

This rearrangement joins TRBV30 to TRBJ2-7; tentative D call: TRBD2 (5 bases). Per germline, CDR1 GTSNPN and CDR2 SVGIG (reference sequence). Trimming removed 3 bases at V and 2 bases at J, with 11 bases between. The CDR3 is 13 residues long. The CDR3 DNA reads TGTGCCTGGAGAGAGGGAATCCCCTACGAGCAGTACTTC. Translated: CAWREGIPYEQYF. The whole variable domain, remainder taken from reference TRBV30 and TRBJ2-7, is SQTIHQWPATLVQPVGSPLSLECTVEGTSNPNLYWYRQAAGRGLQLLFYSVGIGQISSEVPQNLSASRPQDRQFILSSKKLLLSDSGFYLCAWREGIPYEQYFGPGTRLTVT.

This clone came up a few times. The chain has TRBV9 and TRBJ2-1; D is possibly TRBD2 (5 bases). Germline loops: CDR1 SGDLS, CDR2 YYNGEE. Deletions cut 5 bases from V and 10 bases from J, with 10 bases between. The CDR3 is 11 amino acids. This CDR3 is CASRTDSEQFF. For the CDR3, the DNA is TGTGCCAGCAGGACGGACTCGGAGCAGTTCTTC.

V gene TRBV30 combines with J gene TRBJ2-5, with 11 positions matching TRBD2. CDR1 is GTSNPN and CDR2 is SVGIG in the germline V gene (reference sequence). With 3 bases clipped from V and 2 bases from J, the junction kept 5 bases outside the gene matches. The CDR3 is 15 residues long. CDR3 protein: CAWRPGLADQETQYF. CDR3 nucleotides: TGTGCCTGGAGACCGGGACTAGCGGATCAAGAGACCCAGTACTTC.

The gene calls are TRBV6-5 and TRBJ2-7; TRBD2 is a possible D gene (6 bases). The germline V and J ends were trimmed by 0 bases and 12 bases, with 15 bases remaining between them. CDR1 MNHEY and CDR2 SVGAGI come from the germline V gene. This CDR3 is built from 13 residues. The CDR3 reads CASSYSYGSPWYF. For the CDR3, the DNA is TGTGCCAGCAGTTACTCGTACGGGAGCCCTTGGTACTTC.

The CDR3 DNA sequence: TGTGCCAGTGGGGAGTGGGAGACCCAGTACTTC. This translates into CASGEWETQYF. This chain connects TRBV7-9 to TRBJ2-5, with D maybe TRBD2 (5 bases). V lost 9 bases to trimming and J lost 5 bases, with 10 bases between them. This CDR3 contains 11 residues. Per the germline V gene, CDR1 is SEHNR and CDR2 is FQNEAQ (reference sequence).

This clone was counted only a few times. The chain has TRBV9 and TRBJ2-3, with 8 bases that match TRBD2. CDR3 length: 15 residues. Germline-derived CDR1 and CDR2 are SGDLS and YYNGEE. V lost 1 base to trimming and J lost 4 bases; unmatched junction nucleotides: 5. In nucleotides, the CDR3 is TGTGCCAGCAGCGTATCGACTAGCGCCCCAGATACGCAGTATTTT. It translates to CASSVSTSAPDTQYF.

The CDR3 reads CASSFDLDRAQYF. CDR3 nucleotide sequence: TGTGCCAGCAGTTTCGACCTGGACAGGGCCCAGTACTTC. The chain joins TRBV2 to TRBJ2-5; 8 positions agree with TRBD1. With V trimmed by 5 bases and J by 9 bases, 8 bases remained unmatched. Looked up from germline, CDR1 is SNHLY and CDR2 is FYNNEI. This CDR3 is 13 amino acids long.

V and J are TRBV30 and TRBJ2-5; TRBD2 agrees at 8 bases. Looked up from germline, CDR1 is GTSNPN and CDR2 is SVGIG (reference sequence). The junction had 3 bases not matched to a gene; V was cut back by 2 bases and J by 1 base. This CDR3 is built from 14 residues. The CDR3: CAWSRTSSQETQYF. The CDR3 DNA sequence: TGTGCCTGGAGTAGGACTAGCTCCCAAGAGACCCAGTACTTC.

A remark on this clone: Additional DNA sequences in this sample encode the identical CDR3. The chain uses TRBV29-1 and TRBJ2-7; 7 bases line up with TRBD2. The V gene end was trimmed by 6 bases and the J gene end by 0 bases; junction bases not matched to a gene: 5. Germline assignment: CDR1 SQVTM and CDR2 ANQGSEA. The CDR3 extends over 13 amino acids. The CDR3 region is CSVTGLLSYEQYF. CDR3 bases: TGCAGCGTGACGGGACTACTCTCCTACGAGCAGTACTTC.

CDR3 sequence reads: CASSTGTSLTDTQYF. The DNA for the CDR3 is TGTGCCAGCAGCACCGGGACATCGTTAACAGATACGCAGTATTTT. The chain combines TRBV9 with TRBJ2-3, with a possible D match to TRBD1 (6 bases). The germline CDR1 and CDR2 sequences are SGDLS and YYNGEE. The CDR3 loop spans 15 amino acids. The V end lost 4 bases, the J end lost 3 bases, and 15 bases lay between the germline ends.

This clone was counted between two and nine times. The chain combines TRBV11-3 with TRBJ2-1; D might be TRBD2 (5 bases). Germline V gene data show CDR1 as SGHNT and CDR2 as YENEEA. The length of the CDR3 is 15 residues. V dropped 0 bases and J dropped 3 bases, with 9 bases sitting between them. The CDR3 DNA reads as TGTGCCAGCAGCTTAGAATCTAGCAGCTACAATGAGCAGTTCTTC. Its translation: CASSLESSSYNEQFF.

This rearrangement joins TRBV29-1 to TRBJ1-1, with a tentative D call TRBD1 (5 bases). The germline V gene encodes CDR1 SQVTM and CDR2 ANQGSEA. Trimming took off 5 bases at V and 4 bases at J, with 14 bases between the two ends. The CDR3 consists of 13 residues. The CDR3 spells CSVSSLRATEAFF. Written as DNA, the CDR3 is TGCAGCGTTTCTTCTCTCAGGGCCACTGAAGCTTTCTTT.

The CDR3 DNA sequence: TGCAGCGTTGAGAGAATTGGGGCGGACTATGGCTACACCTTC. Encoded protein: CSVERIGADYGYTF. The gene calls are TRBV29-1 and TRBJ1-2, with D possibly being TRBD1 (5 bases). The CDR3 extends over 14 amino acids. Germline CDR1 reads SQVTM; CDR2 reads ANQGSEA. With 3 bases removed from V and 3 bases from J, the gap between germline ends came to 14 bases.

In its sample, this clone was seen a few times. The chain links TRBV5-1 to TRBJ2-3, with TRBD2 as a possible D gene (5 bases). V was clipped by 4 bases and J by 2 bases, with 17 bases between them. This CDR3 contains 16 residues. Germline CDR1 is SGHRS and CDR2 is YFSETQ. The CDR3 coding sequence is TGCGCCAGCAGCCCGTCGGCGGGCGGTCCCACAGATACGCAGTATTTT. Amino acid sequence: CASSPSAGGPTDTQYF.

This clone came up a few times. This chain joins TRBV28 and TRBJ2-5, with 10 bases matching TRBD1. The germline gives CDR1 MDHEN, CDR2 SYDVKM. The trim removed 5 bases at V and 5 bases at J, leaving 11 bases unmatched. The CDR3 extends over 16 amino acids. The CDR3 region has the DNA TGTGCCAGCAGTGGTTGGGCGACAGGGGGCTGGGAGACCCAGTACTTC. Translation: CASSGWATGGWETQYF.

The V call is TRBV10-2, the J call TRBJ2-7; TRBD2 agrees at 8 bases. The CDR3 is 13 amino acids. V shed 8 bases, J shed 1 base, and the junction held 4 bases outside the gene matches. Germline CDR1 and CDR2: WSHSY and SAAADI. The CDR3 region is CASFGGGSYEQYF. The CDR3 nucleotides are TGCGCCAGCTTCGGGGGGGGTTCCTACGAGCAGTACTTC.

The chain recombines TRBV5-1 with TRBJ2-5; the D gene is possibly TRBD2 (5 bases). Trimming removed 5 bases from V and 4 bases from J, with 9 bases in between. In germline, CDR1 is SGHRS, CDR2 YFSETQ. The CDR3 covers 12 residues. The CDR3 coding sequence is TGCGCCAGCAGAGAGGGTGGAGAGACCCAGTACTTC. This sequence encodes CASREGGETQYF.